A selection of T cell receptor beta chains follows, all from one sample in a study of post-analysis software for immune sequencing data. Each CDR3 protein gets one entry after TCRdb re-called the PCR reads with MiXCR. The repertoire includes about 200,000 distinct CDR3 sequences, 25% to 30% of them detected once, and more than 3% sits in the top ten. Sequenced material: blood. The receptors come from a girl between 2 and 17 years old with multiple sclerosis. Both conserved end residues are part of each CDR3. Fields, in order: J gene, V gene, D gene, CDR3 length, clone size, CDR3 protein, CDR3 DNA. D genes are given only for firm matches. Size tells how often a clone was seen (once, few, many) or the class of an expanded clone, and some rows leave it out.

TRBJ2-7 | TRBV10-3 | NA | 15 | many | CAISESVGRAYEQYF | TGTGCCATCAGTGAGTCGGTAGGCAGGGCCTACGAGCAGTACTTC
TRBJ2-4 | TRBV4-1 | TRBD2 | 17 | many | CASSQAQSGMVKNIQYF | TGCGCCAGCAGCCAAGCCCAGAGCGGGATGGTCAAAAACATTCAGTACTTC
TRBJ2-2 | TRBV7-9 | NA | 17 | few | CASSLEVGAPGTGELFF | TGTGCCAGCAGCTTAGAAGTTGGGGCGCCGGGCACCGGGGAGCTGTTTTTT
TRBJ1-5 | TRBV2 | NA | 14 | NA | CTSSQQTSNQPQHF | TGTACCAGCAGCCAACAGACTAGCAATCAGCCCCAGCATTTT
TRBJ2-1 | TRBV12-3/TRBV12-4 | TRBD2 | 15 | many | CASSAGLAGANEQFF | TGTGCCAGCAGTGCGGGACTAGCGGGAGCAAATGAGCAGTTCTTC
TRBJ1-1 | TRBV3-1 | NA | 14 | few | CASSQAGGDTEAFF | TGTGCCAGCAGCCAGGCCGGGGGGGACACTGAAGCTTTCTTT
TRBJ2-7 | TRBV2 | NA | 11 | once | CASRFDNEQYF | TGTGCCAGCAGGTTCGACAATGAGCAGTACTTC
TRBJ2-6 | TRBV15 | NA | 16 | many | CATSERKTVWANVLTF | TGTGCCACCAGCGAACGCAAGACAGTGTGGGCCAACGTCCTGACTTTC
TRBJ1-4 | TRBV18 | NA | 14 | few | CASSPQGRNEKLFF | TGTGCCAGCTCACCTCAGGGAAGGAATGAAAAACTGTTTTTT
TRBJ2-3 | TRBV19 | NA | 14 | NA | CASSRAGTQDTQYF | TGTGCCAGTAGTAGAGCCGGGACCCAAGATACGCAGTATTTT
TRBJ2-5 | TRBV29-1 | NA | 12 | many | CSVAPGIETQYF | TGCAGCGTTGCCCCAGGGATCGAGACCCAGTACTTC
TRBJ2-7 | TRBV7-9 | NA | 16 | NA | CASSFRGRASSYEQYF | TGTGCCAGCAGCTTTCGCGGCCGTGCCAGCTCCTACGAGCAGTACTTC
TRBJ1-1 | TRBV9 | NA | 13 | NA | CASSGGRNTEAFF | TGTGCCAGCAGCGGAGGCAGGAACACTGAAGCTTTCTTT
TRBJ2-7 | TRBV20-1 | NA | 11 | many | CSAISVGEQYF | TGCAGTGCTATATCGGTCGGCGAGCAGTACTTC
TRBJ2-6 | TRBV6-6 | TRBD2 | 14 | many | CASMGGTGANVLTF | TGTGCCAGCATGGGGGGGACTGGGGCCAACGTCCTGACTTTC
TRBJ2-7 | TRBV4-1 | NA | 15 | few | CASSQDGRDYNEQYF | TGCGCCAGCAGCCAAGACGGGCGTGACTACAATGAGCAGTACTTC
TRBJ2-3 | TRBV20-1 | NA | 16 | few | CSVRDSRLASTDTQYF | TGCAGTGTTAGAGATTCTCGTTTGGCTAGCACAGATACGCAGTATTTT
TRBJ2-7 | TRBV12-3/TRBV12-4 | NA | 17 | NA | CASSLGPPRSQAYEQYF | TGTGCCAGCAGTTTAGGCCCTCCCCGGAGTCAGGCCTACGAGCAGTACTTC
TRBJ2-2 | TRBV20-1 | NA | 12 | NA | CSVAGGAGELFF | TGCAGTGTAGCAGGGGGGGCCGGGGAGCTGTTTTTT
TRBJ2-3 | TRBV30 | NA | 17 | NA | CAWRRKTGTFSTDTQYF | TGTGCCTGGAGACGGAAGACAGGTACTTTCAGCACAGATACGCAGTATTTT
TRBJ1-1 | TRBV6-5 | NA | 13 | many | CASNLREGTEAFF | TGTGCCAGCAACCTCAGGGAGGGGACTGAAGCTTTCTTT
TRBJ2-5 | TRBV6-5 | NA | 15 | many | CASSQGGLLTRTQYF | TGTGCCAGCAGCCAAGGAGGTCTTTTGACGAGGACCCAGTACTTC
TRBJ1-4 | TRBV28 | NA | 14 | NA | CASSFPSGFEKLFF | TGTGCCAGCAGTTTCCCCTCAGGGTTTGAAAAACTGTTTTTT
TRBJ1-2 | TRBV20-1 | TRBD1 | 14 | few | CSAQGQGTNYGYTF | TGCAGTGCTCAGGGACAGGGGACCAACTATGGCTACACCTTC
TRBJ2-1 | TRBV5-1 | NA | 11 | many | CASSGGFEQFF | TGCGCCAGCAGCGGGGGATTTGAGCAGTTCTTC